The rows below give T cell receptor beta chains drawn from one sample of a study of brain T cells in children with intractable seizures. The repertoire was sequenced with immunoSEQ multiplex PCR; TCRdb's copy has only in-frame clones and lacks some. In the table there are 60,000 to 85,000 clones, about 93% of which are singletons. The sequencing here drew on peripheral blood, taken at surgery. The source is a boy under two years old with tuberous sclerosis and intractable seizures. The CDR3 runs from the conserved cysteine through the conserved F or W. D genes are given only for firm matches. Clone size is given for some rows only: seen once, a few or many times, or a class if the clone is expanded.

>NA|15|TRBV5-1|NA|TRBJ2-1
TGCGCCAGCAGCTCTGACGGGACTGGTCGGATTGAGCAGTTCTTC
CASSSDGTGRIEQFF
>NA|16|TRBV11-2|NA|TRBJ2-2
TGTGCCAGCAGCACCCTGGCCGGACCAAGGACCGGGGAGCTGTTTTTT
CASSTLAGPRTGELFF
>TRBD1|17|TRBV18|NA|TRBJ1-1
TGTGCCAGCTCACGGGAAGTCCCACAGGGGAGGAACACTGAAGCTTTCTTT
CASSREVPQGRNTEAFF
>NA|13|TRBV27|NA|TRBJ2-2
TGTGCCAGCAGTTTATCGAACACCGGGGAGCTGTTTTTT
CASSLSNTGELFF
>TRBD1|18|TRBV12-5|NA|TRBJ2-3
TGTGCTAGTGGTTTGGTAAAAACAGGGGGCGCTTACACAGATACGCAGTATTTT
CASGLVKTGGAYTDTQYF
>NA|15|TRBV3-1/TRBV3-2|NA|TRBJ2-4
TGTGCCAGCAGCCCGGAGGTAGCCGACAAAAACATTCAGTACTTC
CASSPEVADKNIQYF
>NA|16|TRBV5-1|NA|TRBJ2-3
TGCGCCAGCAGCGGGGGGTTTACGGTCCCTCCGGATACGCAGTATTTT
CASSGGFTVPPDTQYF
>TRBD1|13|TRBV27|NA|TRBJ1-2
TGTGCCGCCCGGAGGACAGGGGCCTATGGCTACACCTTC
CAARRTGAYGYTF
>NA|15|TRBV4-2|NA|TRBJ2-7
TGTGCCAGCAGCCAAGATATAGCCGAGAACTACGAGCAGTACTTC
CASSQDIAENYEQYF
>NA|20|TRBV13|once|TRBJ2-3
TGTGCCAGCAGCGGAATGACCGGGGCCCGGCCCAATGTGGTCGCAGATACGCAGTATTTT
CASSGMTGARPNVVADTQYF
>NA|15|TRBV5-1|NA|TRBJ1-1
TGCGCCAGGCGGCCGATGGATAGGGTGTTTACTGAAGCTTTCTTT
CARRPMDRVFTEAFF
>TRBD1|16|TRBV6-5|once|TRBJ1-3
TGTGCCAGCAGTTACTCACAGGGGGCCTCTGGAAACACCATATATTTT
CASSYSQGASGNTIYF
>TRBD2|14|TRBV5-4|NA|TRBJ2-7
TGTGCCAGCAGCACAGGACTAGCGAACTACGAGCAGTACTTC
CASSTGLANYEQYF
>NA|13|TRBV4-1|once|TRBJ2-1
TGCGCCAGCAGCTCCGGGCTGCAGGATGAGCAGTTCTTC
CASSSGLQDEQFF
>TRBD1|21|TRBV4-1|NA|TRBJ2-2
TGCGCCAGCAGCCAAGATGGGGGCAGGGGGCATATTTCTAGGAACACCGGGGAGCTGTTTTTT
CASSQDGGRGHISRNTGELFF
>TRBD1|13|TRBV29-1|NA|TRBJ1-1
TGCAGCGTTGCCCTACAGGGGCACACTGAAGCTTTCTTT
CSVALQGHTEAFF
>TRBD1|13|TRBV6-5|NA|TRBJ2-7
TGTGCCAGCAATAGGGGGCTTCGGGACGAGCAGTACTTC
CASNRGLRDEQYF
>TRBD2|17|TRBV7-2|NA|TRBJ2-5
TGTGCCAGCAGCGACCAACTAGCGGGGGGGCTCTGGGAGACCCAGTACTTC
CASSDQLAGGLWETQYF
>TRBD1|15|TRBV5-6|NA|TRBJ1-6
TGTGCCAGCAGCCGACGGACAGGTGTGAATTCACCCCTCCACTTT
CASSRRTGVNSPLHF
>NA|13|TRBV7-7|NA|TRBJ2-3
TGTGCTAGCAGCTTAGCAGAGGCAGATACGCAGTATTTT
CASSLAEADTQYF
>NA|14|TRBV18|NA|TRBJ1-1
TGTGCCAGCTCACCAACAACAGGGAACACTGAAGCTTTCTTT
CASSPTTGNTEAFF
>TRBD2|15|TRBV7-9|NA|TRBJ2-7
TGTGCCAGCAGTAGGACGGGGGGGCCTTTCTACGAGCAGTACTTC
CASSRTGGPFYEQYF
>NA|14|TRBV2|few|TRBJ2-2
TGTGCCAGCAGTCAGGGAAAAAGGACCGGGGAGCTGTTTTTT
CASSQGKRTGELFF
>TRBD1|13|TRBV29-1|once|TRBJ2-7
TGCAGCGTTGTAGGGCAGGGGGCATACGAGCAGTACTTC
CSVVGQGAYEQYF
>NA|11|TRBV5-4|NA|TRBJ2-7
TGTGCCAGCAGCCTCCGGGAGGAGCAGTACTTC
CASSLREEQYF
>NA|13|TRBV19|NA|TRBJ2-1
TGTGCCAGTAGTACTCCCTATGCCAATGAGCAGTTCTTC
CASSTPYANEQFF
>NA|14|TRBV5-1|NA|TRBJ1-3
TGCGCCAGCAGCTTGGGACACTCTGGAAACACCATATATTTT
CASSLGHSGNTIYF
>NA|13|TRBV6-4|NA|TRBJ1-1
NA
CASSDFRGGEAFF
>NA|15|TRBV2|NA|TRBJ1-5
TGTGCCAGCAGTGACCGGCATCATAGCAATCAGCCCCAGCATTTT
CASSDRHHSNQPQHF
>NA|16|TRBV30|NA|TRBJ1-6
TGTGCCTGGAGTCCTGATCAGGGACCGCTCAATTCACCCCTCCACTTT
CAWSPDQGPLNSPLHF
>TRBD1|14|TRBV7-9|NA|TRBJ1-2
TGTGCCAGCAGCCTCAAGGGACAGCAATATGGCTACACCTTC
CASSLKGQQYGYTF
>NA|13|TRBV7-9|once|TRBJ1-1
TGTGCCAGCAGCTATGAGGAGAACACTGAAGCTTTCTTT
CASSYEENTEAFF
>TRBD1|15|TRBV2|once|TRBJ2-2
TGTGCCAGCAGTGAAAAGACAGGGAATACCGGGGAGCTGTTTTTT
CASSEKTGNTGELFF
>NA|12|TRBV5-1|once|TRBJ2-7
TGCGCCAGCAGCGTGAACAACTACGAGCAGTACTTC
CASSVNNYEQYF
>NA|12|TRBV30|few|TRBJ1-5
TGTGCCTGGAGTAGATCTCAATCGGCCCAGCATTTT
CAWSRSQSAQHF
>NA|13|TRBV28|NA|TRBJ1-2
TGTGCGAGCCAAGTAGGGAGCAACTATGGCTACACCTTC
CASQVGSNYGYTF
>TRBD1|14|TRBV19|NA|TRBJ1-1
TGTGCCAGTAGCTCTAAGACAGGGGGCACTGAAGCTTTCTTT
CASSSKTGGTEAFF
>NA|16|TRBV19|NA|TRBJ1-5
TGTGCCAGTAGTAAGGGGCAGTTTTATAGCAATCAGCCCCAGCATTTT
CASSKGQFYSNQPQHF
>TRBD1|17|TRBV28|NA|TRBJ1-5
TGTGCCAGCAGTTTGGGGCAGGGGGTATGGGGCAATCAGCCCCAGCATTTT
CASSLGQGVWGNQPQHF
>TRBD1|15|TRBV5-5|NA|TRBJ1-2
TGTGCCAGCAGCCGTGACAGGGGTCTCTCCTATGGCTACACCTTC
CASSRDRGLSYGYTF
>NA|20|TRBV7-3|NA|TRBJ2-6
TGTGCCAGCAGCCCCCAAGGACGGATTGCCCTTGGGAGTGGGGCCAACGTCCTGACTTTC
CASSPQGRIALGSGANVLTF
>NA|15|TRBV5-6|NA|TRBJ2-1
TGTGCCAGCAGCTGGGGTAGCCTCTCCTACAATGAGCAGTTCTTC
CASSWGSLSYNEQFF
>TRBD1|14|TRBV11-2|NA|TRBJ1-2
TGTGCCAGCAGCTCAGGGGGCGCGAGCTATGGCTACACCTTC
CASSSGGASYGYTF
>NA|14|TRBV9|NA|TRBJ1-1
TGTGCCAGCAGCGTAGATGTCGGGTACACTGAAGCTTTCTTT
CASSVDVGYTEAFF
>NA|11|TRBV11-2|NA|TRBJ2-5
TGTGCCAGCAGCTCTTACGAGACCCAGTACTTC
CASSSYETQYF
>NA|15|TRBV7-3|NA|TRBJ2-2
TGTGCCAGCAGCTTAAGTGGGGAGTATGCCGGGGAGCTGTTTTTT
CASSLSGEYAGELFF
>NA|12|TRBV20-1|NA|TRBJ1-1
TGCAGTGCTAGTGTAAGATACACTGAAGCTTTCTTT
CSASVRYTEAFF
>NA|14|TRBV11-2|NA|TRBJ2-7
TGTGCCAGCAGCCCGGACGGACTCTCCTACGAGCAGTACTTC
CASSPDGLSYEQYF
>TRBD1|15|TRBV3-1/TRBV3-2|NA|TRBJ2-2
TGTGCCAGCAGCCATGGACAGGGGTACACCGGGGAGCTGTTTTTT
CASSHGQGYTGELFF
>TRBD2|14|TRBV9|NA|TRBJ2-1
TGTGCCAGCAGCGTAGTAGCGGGACACAATGAGCAGTTCTTC
CASSVVAGHNEQFF
>TRBD1|15|TRBV7-6|NA|TRBJ1-1
TGTGCCAGCAGCTTAGTTCAGGGGGCGAATACTGAAGCTTTCTTT
CASSLVQGANTEAFF
>NA|16|TRBV6-1|NA|TRBJ2-1
TGTGCCAGCAGTGAGTATAGCGGAAGCTCCTACAATGAGCAGTTCTTC
CASSEYSGSSYNEQFF
>TRBD2|18|TRBV2|NA|TRBJ2-1
TGTGCCAGCAGGGACATCGGACTAGCGGGGGCGCATGTAAATGAGCAGTTCTTC
CASRDIGLAGAHVNEQFF
>TRBD2|15|TRBV3-1/TRBV3-2|NA|TRBJ2-3
TGTGCCAGCAGCCAAACTAGCGGGAGCACAGATACGCAGTATTTT
CASSQTSGSTDTQYF
>TRBD1|12|TRBV25-1|NA|TRBJ1-2
TGTGCCAGCACAGGGGGCTACTATGGCTACACCTTC
CASTGGYYGYTF
>NA|15|TRBV27|NA|TRBJ2-5
TGTGCCAGCAGTCGAACTCCGGGCATCCAAGAGACCCAGTACTTC
CASSRTPGIQETQYF
>NA|12|TRBV19|NA|TRBJ1-4
TGTGCCAGTTGTGATCGCGATGAAAAACTGTTTTTT
CASCDRDEKLFF